The next 17 T cell receptor beta chains were all read from a single sample in a study of beta chain features in type 1 diabetes. Findings and limits, study-wide: Significant though moderate, a shortening of TCRB CDR3s appeared in all four CD4+ subsets of Type 1 diabetes patients.

Sequenced material consisted of expressed TCRB transcripts (all of the isolated RNA was reverse transcribed). Using immunoSEQ multiplex PCR, the repertoire was profiled, and TCRdb retains in-frame clones only, with some absent. This sample has more than 250,000 clones, with over 12% found just once. No antigen has been assigned to these receptors. What was sequenced was naive CD4+ T cells from blood. Receptors originate from a man between 18 and 35 years old with type 1 diabetes.

The chain employs TRBV5-1 and TRBJ2-7; the match to TRBD1 covers 7 bases. The germline gives CDR1 SGHRS, CDR2 YFSETQ. The CDR3 has 13 amino acids. Losses at the gene ends were 4 bases for V and 3 bases for J; bases not matched to a gene: 4. Written as DNA, the CDR3 is TGCGCCAGCAGCGTCCGGGACAGCTACGAGCAGTACTTC. Protein: CASSVRDSYEQYF.

This clone came up a few times. The chain joins TRBV10-3 to TRBJ2-3; D perhaps matches TRBD2 (6 bases). The CDR3 length is 13 residues. Looked up from germline, CDR1 is ENHRY and CDR2 is SYGVKD. V was cut by 6 bases and J by 6 bases, with 13 bases left in between. CDR3 DNA: TGTGCCATCAGATACCGGGAGTTGGATACGCAGTATTTT. Its translation is CAIRYRELDTQYF.

This clone was seen only a few times. This chain connects TRBV27 to TRBJ2-3; 7 positions match TRBD2. CDR1 is MNHEY and CDR2 is SMNVEV in the germline V gene (reference sequence). The V and J ends lost 5 bases and 6 bases, in that order; junction bases with no gene match: 17. The CDR3 is 17 amino acids. The CDR3 DNA follows: TGTGCCAGCAGTCCCACCCTAGTGGGAGGGATAGGGGATACGCAGTATTTT. Its protein is CASSPTLVGGIGDTQYF.

The genes are TRBV18 and TRBJ1-1, with TRBD1 as a possible D gene (6 bases). Between the trimmed V and J ends, which lost 6 bases and 1 base, there was a span of 9 bases. Germline CDR1 and CDR2: KGHSH and LQKENI. The CDR3 runs 13 residues. The CDR3 coding sequence is TGTGCCAGCTCCGTGGACAGGAACACTGAAGCTTTCTTT. Its translation: CASSVDRNTEAFF.

This clone was counted between two and nine times. The chain couples TRBV5-4 to TRBJ1-3, with 7 positions matching TRBD1. This CDR3 has 13 amino acids. Germline assignment: CDR1 SGHNT and CDR2 YYREEE (reference sequence). V lost 3 bases, J lost 4 bases, and 1 base stayed unmatched. The CDR3 sequence is CASSSDRGNTIYF. CDR3 DNA sequence: TGTGCCAGCAGCTCGGACAGGGGAAACACCATATATTTT. The full variable domain, with the rest looked up from reference TRBV5-4 and TRBJ1-3, is ETGVTQSPTHLIKTRGQQVTLRCSSQSGHNTVSWYQQALGQGPQFIFQYYREEENGRGNFPPRFSGLQFPNYSSELNVNALELDDSALYLCASSSDRGNTIYFGEGSWLTVV.

The chain has TRBV2 and TRBJ1-1; D unresolved. The length of the CDR3 is 13 residues. Germline V CDR1 and CDR2: SNHLY, FYNNEI. V lost 6 bases to trimming and J lost 5 bases, with 13 bases between them. The CDR3 DNA is TGTGCCAGCAGCACCGGGTCTTTTACTGAAGCTTTCTTT. As protein: CASSTGSFTEAFF. The entire variable domain, with the rest obtained from reference TRBV2 and TRBJ1-1, is as follows: EPEVTQTPSHQVTQMGQEVILRCVPISNHLYFYWYRQILGQKVEFLVSFYNNEISEKSEIFDDQFSVERPDGSNFTLKIRSTKLEDSAMYFCASSTGSFTEAFFGQGTRLTVV.

The rearrangement joins TRBV28 to TRBJ2-7; TRBD1 might be the D (6 bases). CDR1 is MDHEN, CDR2 SYDVKM, per germline. This CDR3 contains 17 residues. The germline V and J ends were trimmed by 6 bases and 0 bases, with 21 bases remaining between them. As DNA, the CDR3 is TGTGCCAGCAGACAGCCGGGACACTCAGGCGCCTCCTACGAGCAGTACTTC. Its translation: CASRQPGHSGASYEQYF.

The sample holds a few counts of this clone. This chain links TRBV6-5 with TRBJ1-6; D unresolved. The CDR3 runs 15 residues. The V end was cut by 6 bases, the J end by 6 bases, with 15 bases between. Germline V CDR1 and CDR2: MNHEY, SVGAGI. CDR3 coding DNA: TGTGCCAGCAGCCGACGGTCCAGGTTTAATTCACCCCTCCACTTT. Its protein is CASSRRSRFNSPLHF.

The V gene is TRBV4-1, the J gene TRBJ2-7; 9 bases agree with TRBD1. The junction had 3 bases not matched to a gene; V was cut back by 1 base and J by 2 bases. This CDR3 has 15 amino acids. Per germline, CDR1 MGHRA and CDR2 YSYEKL. The CDR3 region has the DNA TGCGCCAGCAGCCAAGCGACAGGGGGACCCTACGAGCAGTACTTC. This sequence encodes CASSQATGGPYEQYF.

The chain is built from TRBV9 and TRBJ1-2; D gene ambiguous. Trimming pared 3 bases from V and 6 bases from J, leaving 15 bases between. The CDR3 covers 14 residues. CDR1 is SGDLS and CDR2 is YYNGEE in the germline V gene. CDR3 sequence: CASSGRFGLDGYTF. CDR3 nucleotide sequence: TGTGCCAGCAGCGGTCGATTTGGCCTTGATGGCTACACCTTC.

Written as DNA, the CDR3 is TGTGCCAGCAGCTTATACAGGGGGGAGACCCAGTACTTC. Its translation is CASSLYRGETQYF. This rearrangement joins TRBV7-2 to TRBJ2-5, with 8 bases lining up with TRBD1. CDR1 and CDR2 from the germline V gene are SGHTA and FQGNSA. V lost 2 bases and J lost 5; bases outside the gene matches: 1. There are 13 residues in the CDR3. The full variable domain, with the rest looked up from reference TRBV7-2 and TRBJ2-5, is GAGVSQSPSNKVTEKGKDVELRCDPISGHTALYWYRQSLGQGLEFLIYFQGNSAPDKSGLPSDRFSAERTGGSVSTLTIQRTQQEDSAVYLCASSLYRGETQYFGPGTRLLVL.

This clone was counted a few times. The J gene is TRBJ2-5, the V gene TRBV5-1; D gene unclear. CDR3 length: 13 amino acids. V lost 3 bases and J 5 bases, leaving 11 bases between the germline ends. CDR1 and CDR2 from the germline V gene are SGHRS and YFSETQ. The CDR3 spells CASSSDIRETQYF. The CDR3 DNA is TGCGCCAGCAGCTCCGACATTCGGGAGACCCAGTACTTC.

This clone was found a few times. This chain joins TRBV25-1 and TRBJ2-4; no clear D. CDR1 MGHDK and CDR2 SYGVNS come from the germline V gene. Trimming stripped 4 bases from V and 7 bases from J, with 20 bases between. This CDR3 region has 16 residues. CDR3 DNA sequence: TGTGCCAGCAGTGGCCAATCGTTCGCCTCGAGGAACATTCAGTACTTC. This sequence encodes CASSGQSFASRNIQYF.

This chain uses TRBV30 with TRBJ2-3; TRBD2 matches at 10 bases. There are 15 residues in the CDR3. Trimming removed 4 bases from V and 4 bases from J; junction bases left unmatched: 8. Germline-derived CDR1 and CDR2 are GTSNPN and SVGIG (reference sequence). CDR3 in amino acids: CAWIQAGGLPDTQYF. The CDR3 region has the DNA TGTGCCTGGATTCAAGCGGGGGGGTTGCCAGATACGCAGTATTTT.

This clone was recorded once. The chain combines TRBV7-8 with TRBJ2-5; TRBD2 matches 7 bases. The CDR3 runs 16 residues. J was trimmed by 0 bases and V by 2 bases; bases with no gene match: 6. The germline gives CDR1 SGHVS, CDR2 FQNEAQ. The CDR3 sequence: CASSLSQGGYQETQYF. Written as DNA, the CDR3 is TGTGCCAGCAGCTTATCCCAGGGAGGGTACCAAGAGACCCAGTACTTC.

This sequence joins TRBV12-5 and TRBJ1-2, with D perhaps TRBD1 (5 bases). V lost 6 bases and J lost 7, with 9 bases in between. Germline V gene lookup returns CDR1 LGHNT and CDR2 FRNRAP. The CDR3 consists of 11 residues. CDR3 nucleotides: TGTGCTAGTGGCACAGGCGTTGGCTACACCTTC. Translating it yields CASGTGVGYTF.

Only a few counts were recorded for this clone. The rearrangement joins TRBV9 to TRBJ2-5, with 14 bases identical to TRBD2. The V gene's germline CDR1 is SGDLS and CDR2 YYNGEE. The CDR3 is 16 amino acids. The trim removed 3 bases at V and 6 bases at J, leaving 7 bases unmatched. For the CDR3, the DNA is TGTGCCAGCAGCGCCCGGGGGACTAGCGGGGGTCAGACCCAGTACTTC. This codes for CASSARGTSGGQTQYF.